This T cell receptor (beta chain) was observed in a study of T cell repertoires in ileal Crohn's disease. Study-wide background: About half of patients got postoperative therapy: approximately twelve thiopurines, around 19 anti-TNF. Biopsies of inflamed ileum from the surgical specimen form M0 samples.

Notes on the study in general: Every patient over 26.8% clonality showed endoscopic recurrence.

Here immunoSEQ multiplex PCR was the method, and the copy in TCRdb shows in-frame clones only, minus some. Of around 11,000 clones detected, roughly 84% appear once; the ten largest clones hold 9.5%. Noted time point: inflamed ileum from the surgical specimen. Germline lookup yields CDR1 SGHTA and CDR2 FQGNSA. Trimming shortened V by 5 bases and J by 9 bases, and 13 bases separated the two germline ends. This CDR3 has 12 residues. On this clone itself: Its antigen is undetermined.

The sample comprised ileal tissue. The receptor's source is an adult with Crohn's disease. The chain couples TRBV7-2 to TRBJ1-1; tentatively, D is TRBD1 (5 bases). This CDR3 reads CASSHGGGKAFF. CDR3 DNA: TGTGCCAGCAGCCACGGGGGAGGTAAAGCTTTCTTT. Together with reference TRBV7-2 and TRBJ1-1, the CDR3 gives the full variable domain: GAGVSQSPSNKVTEKGKDVELRCDPISGHTALYWYRQSLGQGLEFLIYFQGNSAPDKSGLPSDRFSAERTGGSVSTLTIQRTQQEDSAVYLCASSHGGGKAFFGQGTRLTVV.